This TCR beta chain originates from a study of T cell responses to AZD1222 COVID-19 vaccine. Study-level findings and limits: The donor group comprised mostly white British people and more females; the analysis possibly underestimated clonal diversity. CD4 TCRs covered the whole spike, strongest at regions 160-218 and 743-854.

Regarding this clone: The target antigen is unknown.

The CDR3 spans 13 residues. From germline, CDR1 is ENHRY and CDR2 SYGVKD. Trimming removed 4 bases from V and 1 base from J, with 7 bases in between. The repertoire was sequenced with immunoSEQ multiplex PCR; TCRdb's copy has only in-frame clones and lacks some. The table has around 130,000 clones, around nine tenths seen once. Pooled together were second doses at about 4 or about 12 weeks. The clonotype was recovered from an adult who received the AZD1222 COVID-19 vaccine. The material was peripheral blood, obtained 28 days after the second AZD1222 dose. V usage is TRBV10-3 and J usage is TRBJ1-1, with D tentatively TRBD1 (6 bases). CDR3 DNA sequence: TGTGCCATCAGTGGGGGGCAGAACACTGAAGCTTTCTTT. Amino acid sequence: CAISGGQNTEAFF.